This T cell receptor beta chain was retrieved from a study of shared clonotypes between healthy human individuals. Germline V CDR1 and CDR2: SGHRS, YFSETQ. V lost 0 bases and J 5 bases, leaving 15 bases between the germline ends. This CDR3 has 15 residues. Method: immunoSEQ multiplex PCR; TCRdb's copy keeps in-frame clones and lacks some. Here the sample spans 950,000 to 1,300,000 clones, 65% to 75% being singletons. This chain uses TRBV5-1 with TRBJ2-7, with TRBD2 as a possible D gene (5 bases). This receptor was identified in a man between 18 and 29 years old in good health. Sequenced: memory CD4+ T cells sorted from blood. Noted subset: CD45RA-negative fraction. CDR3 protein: CASSLVGVTLNEQYF. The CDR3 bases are TGCGCCAGCAGCTTGGTCGGGGTTACTCTCAACGAGCAGTACTTC. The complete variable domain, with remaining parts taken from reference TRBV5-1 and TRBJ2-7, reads KAGVTQTPRYLIKTRGQQVTLSCSPISGHRSVSWYQQTPGQGLQFLFEYFSETQRNKGNFPGRFSGRQFSNSRSEMNVSTLELGDSALYLCASSLVGVTLNEQYFGPGTRLTVT.